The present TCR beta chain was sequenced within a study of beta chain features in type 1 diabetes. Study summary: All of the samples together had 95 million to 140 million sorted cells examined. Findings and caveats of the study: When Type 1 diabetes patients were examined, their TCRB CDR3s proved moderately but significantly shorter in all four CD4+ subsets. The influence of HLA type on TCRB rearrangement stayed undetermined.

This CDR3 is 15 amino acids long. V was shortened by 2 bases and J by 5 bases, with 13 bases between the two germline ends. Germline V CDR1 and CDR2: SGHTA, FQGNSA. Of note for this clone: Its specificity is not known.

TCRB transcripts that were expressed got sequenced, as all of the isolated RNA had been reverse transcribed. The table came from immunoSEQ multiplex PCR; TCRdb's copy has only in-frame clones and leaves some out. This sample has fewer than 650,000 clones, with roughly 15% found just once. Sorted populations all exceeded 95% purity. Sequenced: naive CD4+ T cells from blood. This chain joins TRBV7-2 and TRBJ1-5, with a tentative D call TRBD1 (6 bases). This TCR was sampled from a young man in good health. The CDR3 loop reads CASSLSGVYDQPQHF. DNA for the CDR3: TGTGCCAGCAGCTTATCAGGGGTCTATGATCAGCCCCAGCATTTT.